This T cell receptor beta chain appears in the sequencing data of a study of blood T cell repertoires in COVID-19. Across the study: The cDNA or gDNA used as material had been derived from T cells, B-cell-depleted T cells, or PBMCs.

The CDR3 consists of 18 residues. Germline values: CDR1 SGHRS, CDR2 YFSETQ. Losses at the gene ends were 4 bases for V and 4 bases for J; bases not matched to a gene: 14. Sequencing was performed with immunoSEQ multiplex PCR; in TCRdb, only in-frame clones are kept and a portion is missing. The sample lists 130,000 or so clones; around nine tenths were seen once. The sequenced material came from peripheral blood. This chain joins TRBV5-1 and TRBJ1-1; TRBD1 matches at 12 bases. The TCR originated in a man aged 55 to 70 with COVID-19, enrolled during active disease. As DNA, the CDR3 is TGCGCCAGCAGCCTGACGGGGGGACAGGGGGCCCGGAGCACTGAAGCTTTCTTT. This encodes CASSLTGGQGARSTEAFF. Using reference TRBV5-1 and TRBJ1-1 for the parts outside the CDR3, the full variable domain is KAGVTQTPRYLIKTRGQQVTLSCSPISGHRSVSWYQQTPGQGLQFLFEYFSETQRNKGNFPGRFSGRQFSNSRSEMNVSTLELGDSALYLCASSLTGGQGARSTEAFFGQGTRLTVV.